Here is one T cell receptor (beta chain) with its context. This specimen comes from a study of blood T cell repertoires in COVID-19. Turning to the study itself: Samples taken during acute and convalescent COVID-19 were collected in the United States, Italy and Spain. PBMCs, B-cell-depleted T cells, or T cells provided the cDNA or gDNA that made up the material.

Sequencing used immunoSEQ multiplex PCR; TCRdb keeps in-frame clones, though not all of them. The sample has more than 300,000 clones, 80% to 85% seen once. V gave up 8 bases and J gave up 3 bases; unmatched junction bases: 7. The germline V gene encodes CDR1 MDHEN and CDR2 SYDVKM. The length of the CDR3 is 14 residues. This chain connects TRBV28 to TRBJ2-7; TRBD2 agrees at 10 bases. The sequencing sample was made of PBMCs or T cells enriched from blood (not recorded which). The sequence was collected from a woman in her forties or fifties who had recovered from COVID-19. The CDR3 nucleotides read TGTGCCAGCCAAGGGGGGACTAGCGTCTACGAGCAGTACTTC. Encoded protein: CASQGGTSVYEQYF.